The 26 T cell receptor beta chains below come from one sample, sequenced in a study of T cell repertoires in cytomegalovirus infection. TCRdb re-analysed the reads in MiXCR, keeping a single row per CDR3 protein. The repertoire has about 700,000 distinct CDR3 sequences, approximately 33% of them found once; the top ten carry roughly 20%. Their antigens remain unidentified. The sample here was cultured PBMCs, taken from culture after CMV antigen stimulation. These receptors came from a human donor in good health (CMV status not recorded). Some clones in this sample may be carry-over from other donors' samples.

This chain links TRBV7-9 with TRBJ2-5; a weak D match, TRBD2 (7 bases). Germline CDR1 and CDR2: SEHNR and FQNEAQ (reference sequence). V was pared by 5 bases and J by 5 bases, with 27 bases between. The CDR3 extends over 18 amino acids. CDR3 nucleotide sequence: TGTGCCAGCAGCCCGAGGGGGGGCATCACCCGCCCAAAGGAGACCCAGTACTTC. This translates into CASSPRGGITRPKETQYF.

The CDR3 DNA reads as TGTGCCAGCTCACCAGTAACCCAAAACCAAGAGACCCAGTACTTC. Protein: CASSPVTQNQETQYF. The rearrangement links TRBV18 to TRBJ2-5; unclear D gene. Trimming removed 2 bases from V and 0 bases from J, with 10 bases in between. Germline CDR1 is KGHSH and CDR2 is LQKENI. There are 15 residues in the CDR3.

A few counts support this clonotype. CDR3 sequence reads: CASSLATDSPLHF. In DNA form, the CDR3 reads TGTGCCAGCAGCTTAGCGACAGATTCACCCCTCCACTTT. The V gene is TRBV7-2, the J gene TRBJ1-6; possibly TRBD1 for D (5 bases). Germline V gene sequence: CDR1 SGHTA, CDR2 FQGNSA. The CDR3 is 13 residues long. V was trimmed by 0 bases and J by 8 bases, leaving 5 bases between them.

This clonotype was counted only a few times. The chain joins TRBV7-2 to TRBJ1-2; D is uncertain. The length of the CDR3 is 13 residues. Trimming left V 1 base short and J 4 bases short, with 7 bases between. Germline V gene sequence: CDR1 SGHTA, CDR2 FQGNSA. The CDR3 nucleotides are TGTGCCAGCAGCTTAGGGGTGTTCTATGGCTACACCTTC. It encodes CASSLGVFYGYTF. Using reference TRBV7-2 and TRBJ1-2 for the parts outside the CDR3, the full variable domain is GAGVSQSPSNKVTEKGKDVELRCDPISGHTALYWYRQSLGQGLEFLIYFQGNSAPDKSGLPSDRFSAERTGGSVSTLTIQRTQQEDSAVYLCASSLGVFYGYTFGSGTRLTVV.

The CDR3 here is CASSVGSVNIQYF. In DNA, the CDR3 is TGTGCCAGCAGCGTGGGATCTGTAAACATTCAGTACTTC. The rearrangement uses TRBV7-2 and TRBJ2-4; D ambiguous. CDR1 is SGHTA, CDR2 FQGNSA, per germline. With 5 bases removed from V and 6 bases from J, the gap between germline ends came to 11 bases. This CDR3 contains 13 residues.

The gene calls are TRBV6-6 and TRBJ2-3; unclear D gene. Per the germline V gene, CDR1 is MNHNY and CDR2 is SVGAGI (reference sequence). V dropped 7 bases and J dropped 5 bases, with 16 bases sitting between them. CDR3 length: 14 amino acids. The CDR3 spells CASNKPGIKDTQYF. DNA of the CDR3: TGTGCCAGCAACAAGCCAGGCATTAAAGATACGCAGTATTTT.

This clonotype was seen more than once but under ten times. The rearrangement links TRBV6-1 to TRBJ2-7; the D is unclear. Germline loops: CDR1 MNHNS, CDR2 SASEGT. The ends were cut back, 6 bases at V and 0 bases at J, with 9 bases in the middle. CDR3 size: 13 residues. The CDR3 region is CASSAPGSYEQYF. Here the CDR3 DNA reads TGTGCCAGCAGCGCTCCCGGCTCCTACGAGCAGTACTTC.

The chain joins TRBV6-2 or TRBV6-3 to TRBJ2-7; TRBD2 agrees at 8 bases. Germline CDR1 MNHEY, CDR2 SVGEGT. V lost 6 bases, J lost 4 bases, and 8 bases stayed unmatched. The length of the CDR3 is 14 residues. CDR3 amino acids: CASSLSGSGYEQYF. The CDR3 DNA follows: TGTGCCAGCAGCCTAAGCGGGAGCGGGTACGAGCAGTACTTC.

This clonotype was observed at least ten times. The chain uses TRBV7-2 and TRBJ1-1, with D possibly being TRBD1 (5 bases). Trimming shortened V by 4 bases and J by 3 bases, and 9 bases separated the two germline ends. CDR3 length: 13 residues. Germline V gene data show CDR1 as SGHTA and CDR2 as FQGNSA. The CDR3 DNA reads TGTGCCAGCAGCTCAGGGTTCGACACTGAAGCTTTCTTT. The encoded protein is CASSSGFDTEAFF.

This clonotype came up a few times. The chain is built from TRBV11-3 and TRBJ2-7; 10 bases map to TRBD1. Per germline, CDR1 SGHNT and CDR2 YENEEA. V shed 6 bases and J 7 bases; nucleotides not matched to a gene: 12. This CDR3 is built from 15 residues. The CDR3: CASSSRQGASEEQYF. The CDR3 coding sequence is TGTGCCAGCAGTTCGAGACAGGGGGCCTCTGAGGAGCAGTACTTC. Together with reference TRBV11-3 and TRBJ2-7, the CDR3 gives the full variable domain: EAGVVQSPRYKIIEKKQPVAFWCNPISGHNTLYWYLQNLGQGPELLIRYENEEAVDDSQLPKDRFSAERLKGVDSTLKIQPAELGDSAVYLCASSSRQGASEEQYFGPGTRLTVT.

This chain connects TRBV19 to TRBJ2-1, with 9 positions matching TRBD1. CDR3 size: 15 residues. Germline CDR1 LNHDA, CDR2 SQIVND (reference sequence). Trimming cost V 5 bases and J 7 bases; bases outside gene matches: 9. The CDR3: CASSPRDRVTNEQFF. The CDR3 DNA sequence: TGTGCCAGTAGTCCGCGGGACAGGGTGACGAATGAGCAGTTCTTC.

The genes are TRBV19 and TRBJ1-2; D is uncertain. This CDR3 is built from 14 residues. Germline CDR1 reads LNHDA; CDR2 reads SQIVND (reference sequence). The V and J ends lost 0 bases and 4 bases respectively, with 9 bases between them. This chain's CDR3 is CASSIDTTSYGYTF. CDR3 in DNA: TGTGCCAGTAGTATAGACACAACTAGCTATGGCTACACCTTC.

This clonotype was counted between two and nine times. The V and J genes are TRBV4-1 and TRBJ1-1; a weak D match, TRBD1 (5 bases). Germline V gene lookup returns CDR1 MGHRA and CDR2 YSYEKL. Trimming pared 0 bases from V and 8 bases from J, leaving 16 bases between. CDR3 size: 15 residues. CDR3 loop: CASSQDPGGDEEAFF. CDR3 sequence (DNA): TGCGCCAGCAGCCAAGATCCAGGAGGGGATGAAGAAGCTTTCTTT.

This clonotype was detected only a few times. The rearrangement uses TRBV7-2 and TRBJ2-1; a possible D gene is TRBD1 (7 bases). CDR3 length equals 14 residues. V lost 5 bases, J lost 10 bases, and 18 bases lay in between. Looked up from germline, CDR1 is SGHTA and CDR2 is FQGNSA. CDR3 sequence: CASSRQGGDAEQFF. CDR3 nucleotide sequence: TGTGCCAGCAGCCGACAGGGCGGGGATGCGGAGCAGTTCTTC. The full variable domain, rest sourced from reference TRBV7-2 and TRBJ2-1, is GAGVSQSPSNKVTEKGKDVELRCDPISGHTALYWYRQSLGQGLEFLIYFQGNSAPDKSGLPSDRFSAERTGGSVSTLTIQRTQQEDSAVYLCASSRQGGDAEQFFGPGTRLTVL.

This sequence joins TRBV20-1 and TRBJ2-7; TRBD1 matches at 10 bases. The CDR3 totals 13 residues. From germline, CDR1 is DFQATT and CDR2 SNEGSKA (reference sequence). J gave up 2 bases and V 5 bases, and 3 bases lay outside the gene matches. The CDR3 spells CSASGTGAYEQYF. Written as DNA, the CDR3 is TGCAGTGCTTCCGGGACAGGGGCCTACGAGCAGTACTTC.

The rearrangement uses TRBV18 and TRBJ2-2; TRBD1 is a possible D gene (5 bases). This CDR3 comprises 16 residues. Germline V CDR1 and CDR2: KGHSH, LQKENI. With 0 bases removed from V and 4 bases from J, the gap between germline ends came to 12 bases. The CDR3 loop is CASSPPTGLSTGELFF. The CDR3 DNA sequence: TGTGCCAGCTCACCACCCACAGGATTGAGCACCGGGGAGCTGTTTTTT.

In its sample, this clonotype was seen a few times. CDR3 sequence reads: CATSRDTRDGPYEQYF. For the CDR3, the DNA is TGTGCCACCAGCAGGGATACACGGGACGGACCCTACGAGCAGTACTTC. V and J are TRBV15 and TRBJ2-7, with D possibly being TRBD1 or TRBD2 (5 bases each). The CDR3 consists of 16 residues. The V end lost 3 bases, the J end lost 2 bases, and 17 bases lay between the germline ends. CDR1 and CDR2 (germline): LNHNV, YYDKDF (reference sequence).

The chain employs TRBV12-3 or TRBV12-4 and TRBJ2-7; D remains ambiguous. The CDR3 extends over 15 amino acids. V was shortened by 5 bases and J by 3 bases, with 17 bases between the two germline ends. The CDR3 region is CASSLQSLGRYEQYF. The DNA of the CDR3 is TGTGCCAGCAGTCTCCAGAGTCTCGGACGCTACGAGCAGTACTTC.

The rearrangement uses TRBV11-2 and TRBJ1-2; TRBD1 is a possible D gene (6 bases). The V and J ends lost 4 bases and 4 bases respectively, with 16 bases between them. Germline V gives CDR1 SGHAT, CDR2 FQNNGV. This CDR3 comprises 15 residues. The CDR3 region has the DNA TGTGCCAGCAGCTCCGCCCGACAGGAGATCTATGGCTACACCTTC. The encoded protein is CASSSARQEIYGYTF.

This clonotype was seen only a few times. V gene TRBV7-9 combines with J gene TRBJ1-2; D is undetermined. This CDR3 spans 12 amino acids. With 0 bases removed from V and 8 bases from J, the gap between germline ends came to 7 bases. Per the germline V gene, CDR1 is SEHNR and CDR2 is FQNEAQ (reference sequence). CDR3 residues: CASSLADGGYTF. As DNA, the CDR3 is TGTGCCAGCAGCTTAGCCGACGGCGGCTACACCTTC. The variable domain in full, with the rest retrieved from reference TRBV7-9 and TRBJ1-2, is DTGVSQNPRHKITKRGQNVTFRCDPISEHNRLYWYRQTLGQGPEFLTYFQNEAQLEKSRLLSDRFSAERPKGSFSTLEIQRTEQGDSAMYLCASSLADGGYTFGSGTRLTVV.

This sequence joins TRBV6-6 and TRBJ2-5; no clear D gene. Germline CDR1 MNHNY, CDR2 SVGAGI (reference sequence). The CDR3 consists of 13 residues. The V and J ends lost 0 bases and 4 bases respectively, with 6 bases between them. The CDR3 DNA follows: TGTGCCAGCAGTTACTCGTTGAGAGAGACCCAGTACTTC. Protein sequence: CASSYSLRETQYF.

This clonotype has more than one count but fewer than ten. This chain uses TRBV11-2 with TRBJ2-2; a weak D match, TRBD2 (5 bases). Trimming left V 2 bases short and J 6 bases short, with 19 bases between. The CDR3 consists of 17 residues. Germline assignment: CDR1 SGHAT and CDR2 FQNNGV. The CDR3 region is CASSLRARGAMPGELFF. In DNA, the CDR3 is TGTGCCAGCAGCTTAAGGGCTCGGGGAGCGATGCCCGGGGAGCTGTTTTTT.

CDR3 nucleotides: TGTGCCAGCAGCCAAGCTGCAGTAGATACGCAGTATTTT. As protein: CASSQAAVDTQYF. This chain uses TRBV3-1 with TRBJ2-3; D gene uncertain. The CDR3 is 13 residues long. The V gene lost 1 base and the J gene lost 5 bases, with 7 bases spanning the gap. Germline assignment: CDR1 LGHDT and CDR2 YNNKEL (reference sequence).

The chain carries TRBV28 and TRBJ2-2, with D perhaps TRBD1 (5 bases). Germline CDR1 is MDHEN and CDR2 is SYDVKM. CDR3 size: 12 residues. The V end was cut by 5 bases, the J end by 7 bases, with 8 bases between. In DNA, the CDR3 is TGTGCCAGCAGTAGGGGTCACGGGGAGCTGTTTTTT. This sequence encodes CASSRGHGELFF.

This clonotype occurred a few times. The rearrangement links TRBV6-1 to TRBJ2-1; perhaps D is TRBD1 or TRBD2 (5 bases each). The CDR3 runs to 16 residues. Germline CDR1 reads MNHNS; CDR2 reads SASEGT. Deletions cut 2 bases from V and 10 bases from J, with 21 bases between. CDR3 coding DNA: TGTGCCAGCAGTGAAAGGGGTAGCGCGCACCTGGGAGAGCAGTTCTTC. Amino acid sequence: CASSERGSAHLGEQFF.

This clonotype appeared a single time. V is TRBV20-1 and J is TRBJ1-5; the D is unclear. The germline CDR1 and CDR2 sequences are DFQATT and SNEGSKA (reference sequence). The CDR3 sequence is 15 residues long. V lost 3 bases and J lost 0, with 12 bases in between. CDR3 coding DNA: TGCAGTGCTAGGGATCTGCGCGGTAGCAATCAGCCCCAGCATTTT. Amino acid sequence: CSARDLRGSNQPQHF.